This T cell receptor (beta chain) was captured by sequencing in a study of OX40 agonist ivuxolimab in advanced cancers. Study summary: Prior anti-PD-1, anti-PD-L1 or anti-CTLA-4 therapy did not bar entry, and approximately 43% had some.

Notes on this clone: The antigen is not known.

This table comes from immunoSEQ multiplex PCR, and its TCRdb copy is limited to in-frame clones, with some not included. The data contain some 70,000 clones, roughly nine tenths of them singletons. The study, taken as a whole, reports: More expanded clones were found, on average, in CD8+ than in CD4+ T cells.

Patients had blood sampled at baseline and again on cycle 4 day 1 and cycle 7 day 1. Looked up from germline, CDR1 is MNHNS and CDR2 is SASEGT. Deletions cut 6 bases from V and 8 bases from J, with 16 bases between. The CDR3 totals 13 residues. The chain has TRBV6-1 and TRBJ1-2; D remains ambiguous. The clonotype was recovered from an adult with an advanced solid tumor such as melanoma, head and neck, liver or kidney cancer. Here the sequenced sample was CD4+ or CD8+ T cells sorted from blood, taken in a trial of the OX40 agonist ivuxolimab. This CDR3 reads CASRSGPVDGYTF. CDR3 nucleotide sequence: TGTGCCAGCAGATCCGGGCCCGTTGACGGCTACACCTTC.